This T cell receptor (beta chain) is from a study of blood T cell repertoires in COVID-19. Overall study: The United States, Italy and Spain were the sources of the acute and convalescent COVID-19 samples. Sources were T cells, B-cell-depleted T cells, or PBMCs; the material itself was cDNA or gDNA.

Exposed enrollees had met someone with a PCR-confirmed or clinician-diagnosed COVID-19 case at some point within the 2 weeks before study entry. Assay: immunoSEQ multiplex PCR; the TCRdb copy retains only in-frame clones and omits some. The sample lists some 180,000 clones; about 83% were seen once. With V trimmed by 3 bases and J by 5 bases, 6 bases remained unmatched. The V gene's germline CDR1 is LNHDA and CDR2 SQIVND (reference sequence). This CDR3 comprises 15 residues. The rearrangement uses TRBV19 and TRBJ2-1, with 8 bases that match TRBD1. The receptor comes from a woman aged 25 to 39 who had been exposed to COVID-19. Sequencing was carried out using PBMCs or T cells enriched from blood (not recorded which). The CDR3 loop reads CASSMAGTGNNEQFF. The CDR3 bases are TGTGCCAGTAGTATGGCCGGGACAGGAAACAATGAGCAGTTCTTC.